This T cell receptor (beta chain) was profiled in a study of T-cell reconstitution after alpha-beta-depleted transplantation in children. Study conclusions and caveats: At the one-year point after transplant, T-cell counts and TCRbeta diversity were found to come mostly from T cells that had been newly produced.

This clonotype was seen ten or more times. Its antigen remains unknown. This CDR3 has 12 residues. The germline CDR1 and CDR2 sequences are MGHRA and YSYEKL. V was cut by 1 base and J by 8 bases, with 6 bases left in between. Unique molecular identifiers were incorporated during preparation of the TCRbeta library. TCRdb fed the PCR reads into MiXCR, producing one record per CDR3 protein. The profile shows roughly 160,000 distinct CDR3 sequences, 11% of them singletons. The rearrangement joins TRBV4-1 to TRBJ2-1; D is uncertain. This receptor was identified in a boy between 2 and 15 years old with acute myeloid leukemia, due to receive a stem cell transplant. The sequencing used PBMCs, collected before TCRalphabeta/CD19-depleted stem cell transplant. This chain's CDR3 is CASSQVGDEQFF. CDR3 in DNA: TGCGCCAGCAGCCAAGTAGGCGATGAGCAGTTCTTC.